This TCR beta chain was captured in a study of T cell responses to AZD1222 COVID-19 vaccine. Study information: Researchers grouped second doses given at about 4 or about 12 weeks into one pool. Study results and limitations: Compared with day 0, the breadth and depth of the Spike-specific TCR repertoire rose significantly after two doses of AZD1222. In a largely white British group with more females than males, clonal diversity was possibly underestimated.

Method: immunoSEQ multiplex PCR; TCRdb's copy keeps in-frame clones and lacks some. The sample has approximately 130,000 clones, approximately 93% seen once. On this clone: Its antigen remains unidentified.

CDR1 is MNHEY and CDR2 is SVGAGI in the germline V gene. The CDR3 has 13 amino acids. The V gene lost 2 bases and the J gene lost 4 bases, with 8 bases spanning the gap. The sample consisted of peripheral blood, taken on day 0 of AZD1222 vaccination. The sequence derives from an adult in good health. This chain uses TRBV6-5 with TRBJ1-1; D remains unclear. The DNA of the CDR3 is TGTGCCAGCAGTTACGAGGGAGGCACTGAAGCTTTCTTT. Its protein product is CASSYEGGTEAFF.